This T cell receptor beta chain was sequenced during a study of blood T cell repertoires in COVID-19. This clone was observed a single time. Only in-frame clones appear in the TCRdb table, and some are missing; sequencing was by immunoSEQ multiplex PCR. The profile shows a few hundred thousand clones, roughly 90% of them singletons. The source material was peripheral blood. The receptor was isolated from a woman between 45 and 65 years old who had recovered from COVID-19.

The CDR3 nucleotides read TGTGCCAGCAGCCTAAACCCCAGGGCGGTAGCGGGGGGATCCTACAATGAGCAGTTCTTC. This encodes CASSLNPRAVAGGSYNEQFF. The chain carries TRBV7-8 and TRBJ2-1, with 10 bases aligning to TRBD2. Germline lookup yields CDR1 SGHVS and CDR2 FQNEAQ. The trim removed 5 bases at V and 1 base at J, leaving 17 bases unmatched. The CDR3 sequence is 20 residues long.